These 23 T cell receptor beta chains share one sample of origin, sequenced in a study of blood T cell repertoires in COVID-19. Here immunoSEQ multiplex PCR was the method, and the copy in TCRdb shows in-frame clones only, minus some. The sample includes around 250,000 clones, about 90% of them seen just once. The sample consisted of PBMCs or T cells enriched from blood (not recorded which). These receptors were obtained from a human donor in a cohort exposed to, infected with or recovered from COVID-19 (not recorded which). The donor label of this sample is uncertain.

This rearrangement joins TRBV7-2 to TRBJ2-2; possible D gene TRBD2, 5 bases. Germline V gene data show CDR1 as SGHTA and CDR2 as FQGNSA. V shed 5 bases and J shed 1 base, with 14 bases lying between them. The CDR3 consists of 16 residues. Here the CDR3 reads CASSPRIAGNTGELFF. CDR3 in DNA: TGTGCCAGCAGCCCCAGGATTGCGGGGAACACCGGGGAGCTGTTTTTT.

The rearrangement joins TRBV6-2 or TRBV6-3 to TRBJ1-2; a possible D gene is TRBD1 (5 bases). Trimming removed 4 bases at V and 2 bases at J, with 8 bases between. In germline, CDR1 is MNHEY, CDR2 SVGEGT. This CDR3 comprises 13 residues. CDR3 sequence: CASSSGGNYGYTF. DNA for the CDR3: TGTGCCAGCAGTTCCGGGGGGAACTATGGCTACACCTTC.

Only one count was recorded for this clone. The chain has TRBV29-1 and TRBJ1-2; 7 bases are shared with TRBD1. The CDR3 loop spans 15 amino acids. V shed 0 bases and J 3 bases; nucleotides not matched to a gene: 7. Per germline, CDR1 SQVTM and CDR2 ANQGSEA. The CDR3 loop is CSVEDRVRGHYGYTF. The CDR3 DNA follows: TGCAGCGTTGAAGATCGAGTAAGGGGGCACTATGGCTACACCTTC.

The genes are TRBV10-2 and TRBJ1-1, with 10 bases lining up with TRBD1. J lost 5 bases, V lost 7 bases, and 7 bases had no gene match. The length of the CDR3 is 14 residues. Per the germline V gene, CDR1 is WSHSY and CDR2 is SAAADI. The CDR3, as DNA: TGCGCCAGCACCGAACCGGGACAGGGGACTGAAGCTTTCTTT. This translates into CASTEPGQGTEAFF.

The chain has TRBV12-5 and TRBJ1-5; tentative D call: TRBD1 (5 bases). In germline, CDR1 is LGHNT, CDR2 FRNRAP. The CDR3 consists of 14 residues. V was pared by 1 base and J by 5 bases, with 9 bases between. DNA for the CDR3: TGTGCTAGTGGTTTGGACGGGGGGGATCAGCCCCAGCATTTT. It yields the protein CASGLDGGDQPQHF.

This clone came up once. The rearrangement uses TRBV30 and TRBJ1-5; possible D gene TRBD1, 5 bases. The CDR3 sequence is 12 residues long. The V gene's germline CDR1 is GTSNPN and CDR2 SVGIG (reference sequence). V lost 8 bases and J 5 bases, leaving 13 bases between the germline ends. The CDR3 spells CAIMGPDQPQHF. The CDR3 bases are TGTGCCATAATGGGGCCGGATCAGCCCCAGCATTTT.

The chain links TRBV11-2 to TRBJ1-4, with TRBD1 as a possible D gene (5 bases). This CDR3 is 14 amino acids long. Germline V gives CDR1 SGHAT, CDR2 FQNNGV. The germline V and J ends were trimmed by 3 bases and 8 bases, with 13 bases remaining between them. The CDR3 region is CASSFWGDGEKLFF. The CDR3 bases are TGTGCCAGCAGCTTTTGGGGGGACGGGGAAAAACTGTTTTTT.

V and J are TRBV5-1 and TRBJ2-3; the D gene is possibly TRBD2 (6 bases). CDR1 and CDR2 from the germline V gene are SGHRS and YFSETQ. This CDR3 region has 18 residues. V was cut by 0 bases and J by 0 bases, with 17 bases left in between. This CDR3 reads CASSLGWLVSGSTDTQYF. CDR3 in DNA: TGCGCCAGCAGCTTGGGGTGGTTGGTTAGCGGTAGCACAGATACGCAGTATTTT.

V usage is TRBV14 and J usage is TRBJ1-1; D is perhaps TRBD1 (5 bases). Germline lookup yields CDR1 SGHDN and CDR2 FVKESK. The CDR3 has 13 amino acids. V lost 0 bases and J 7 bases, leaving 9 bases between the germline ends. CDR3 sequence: CASSQDLQGEAFF. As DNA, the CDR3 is TGTGCCAGCAGCCAAGACCTTCAGGGTGAAGCTTTCTTT. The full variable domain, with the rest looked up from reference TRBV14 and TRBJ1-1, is EAGVTQFPSHSVIEKGQTVTLRCDPISGHDNLYWYRRVMGKEIKFLLHFVKESKQDESGMPNNRFLAERTGGTYSTLKVQPAELEDSGVYFCASSQDLQGEAFFGQGTRLTVV.

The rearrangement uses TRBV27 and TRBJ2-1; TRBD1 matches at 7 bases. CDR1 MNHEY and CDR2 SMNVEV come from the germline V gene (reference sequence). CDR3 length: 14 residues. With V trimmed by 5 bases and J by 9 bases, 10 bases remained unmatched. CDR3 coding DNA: TGTGCCAGCAGTCCGCGACAGGGAGCAGGTGAGCAGTTCTTC. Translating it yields CASSPRQGAGEQFF.

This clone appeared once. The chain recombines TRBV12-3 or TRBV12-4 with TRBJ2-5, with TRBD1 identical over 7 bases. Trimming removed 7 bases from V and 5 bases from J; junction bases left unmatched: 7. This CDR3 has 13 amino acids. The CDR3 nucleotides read TGTGCCAGCAAAACAGGGGCAGGCGAGACCCAGTACTTC. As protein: CASKTGAGETQYF.

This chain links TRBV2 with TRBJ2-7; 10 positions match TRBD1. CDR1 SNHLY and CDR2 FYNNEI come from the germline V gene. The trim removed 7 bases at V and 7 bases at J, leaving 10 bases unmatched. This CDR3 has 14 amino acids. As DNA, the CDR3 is TGTGCCAGCATGAGACAGGGGGCGAGTGGTGAGCAGTACTTC. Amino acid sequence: CASMRQGASGEQYF.

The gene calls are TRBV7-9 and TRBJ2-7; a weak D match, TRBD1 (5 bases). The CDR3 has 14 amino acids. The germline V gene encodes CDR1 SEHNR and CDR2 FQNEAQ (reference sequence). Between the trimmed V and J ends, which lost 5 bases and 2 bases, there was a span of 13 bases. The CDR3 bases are TGTGCCAGCAGCACCCGGACATCTCCCTACGAGCAGTACTTC. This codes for CASSTRTSPYEQYF.

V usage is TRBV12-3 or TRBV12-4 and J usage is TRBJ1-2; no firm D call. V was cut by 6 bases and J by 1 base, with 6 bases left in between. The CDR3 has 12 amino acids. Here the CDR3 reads CASSIDNYGYTF. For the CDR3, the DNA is TGTGCCAGCAGCATAGATAACTATGGCTACACCTTC.

The CDR3 sequence is CASKIPMNTEAFF. The CDR3 DNA is TGTGCCAGTAAGATCCCTATGAACACTGAAGCTTTCTTT. The rearrangement uses TRBV19 and TRBJ1-1; no clear D. Germline values: CDR1 LNHDA, CDR2 SQIVND (reference sequence). Trimming stripped 7 bases from V and 0 bases from J, with 9 bases between. The CDR3 consists of 13 residues. Supplemented by reference TRBV19 and TRBJ1-1, the full variable domain reads DGGITQSPKYLFRKEGQNVTLSCEQNLNHDAMYWYRQDPGQGLRLIYYSQIVNDFQKGDIAEGYSVSREKKESFPLTVTSAQKNPTAFYLCASKIPMNTEAFFGQGTRLTVV.

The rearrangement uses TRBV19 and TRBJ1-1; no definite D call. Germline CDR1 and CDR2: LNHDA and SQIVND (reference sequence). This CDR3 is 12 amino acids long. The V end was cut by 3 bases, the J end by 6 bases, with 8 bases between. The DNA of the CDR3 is TGTGCCAGTAGTATCGCGGCATCTGAAGCTTTCTTT. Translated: CASSIAASEAFF. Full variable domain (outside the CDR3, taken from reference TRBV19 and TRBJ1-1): DGGITQSPKYLFRKEGQNVTLSCEQNLNHDAMYWYRQDPGQGLRLIYYSQIVNDFQKGDIAEGYSVSREKKESFPLTVTSAQKNPTAFYLCASSIAASEAFFGQGTRLTVV.

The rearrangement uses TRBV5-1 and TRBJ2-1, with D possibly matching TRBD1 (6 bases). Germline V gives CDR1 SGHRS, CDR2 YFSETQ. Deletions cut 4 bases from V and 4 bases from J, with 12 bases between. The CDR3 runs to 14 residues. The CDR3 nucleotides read TGCGCCAGCAGCCTCAGACAGGATTACAATGAGCAGTTCTTC. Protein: CASSLRQDYNEQFF.

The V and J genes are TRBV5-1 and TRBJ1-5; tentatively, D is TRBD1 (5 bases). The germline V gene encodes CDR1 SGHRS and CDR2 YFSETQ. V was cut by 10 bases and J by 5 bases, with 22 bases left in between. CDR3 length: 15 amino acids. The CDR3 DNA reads TGCGCCCCCAGCTTGGGGGGGGGATCCTATCAGCCCCAGCATTTT. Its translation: CAPSLGGGSYQPQHF.

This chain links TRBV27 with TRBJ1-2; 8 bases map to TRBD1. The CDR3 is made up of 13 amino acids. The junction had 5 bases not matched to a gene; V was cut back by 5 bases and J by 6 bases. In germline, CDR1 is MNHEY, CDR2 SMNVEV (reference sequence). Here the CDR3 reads CASSVRQGNGYTF. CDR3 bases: TGTGCCAGCAGTGTCCGACAGGGGAATGGCTACACCTTC.

The CDR3 protein is CSASLQAKREQYF. CDR3 sequence (DNA): TGCAGTGCTAGTTTACAGGCAAAGAGGGAGCAGTACTTC. This chain uses TRBV20-1 with TRBJ2-7, with D maybe TRBD1 (5 bases). Trimming took 3 bases from V and 7 from J, leaving 16 bases between them. The CDR3 length is 13 residues. CDR1 DFQATT and CDR2 SNEGSKA come from the germline V gene (reference sequence).

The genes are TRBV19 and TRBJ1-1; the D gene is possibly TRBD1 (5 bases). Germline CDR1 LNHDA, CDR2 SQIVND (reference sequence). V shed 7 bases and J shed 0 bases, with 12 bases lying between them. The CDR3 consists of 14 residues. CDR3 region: CASTGGTMNTEAFF. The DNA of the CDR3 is TGTGCCAGTACGGGGGGGACTATGAACACTGAAGCTTTCTTT.

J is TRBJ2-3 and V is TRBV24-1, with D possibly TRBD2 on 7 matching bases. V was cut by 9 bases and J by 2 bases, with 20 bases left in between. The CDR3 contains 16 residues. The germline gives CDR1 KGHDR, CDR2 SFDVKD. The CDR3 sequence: CATGGELRDNTDTQYF. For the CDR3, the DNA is TGTGCCACCGGGGGGGAACTCCGGGACAACACAGATACGCAGTATTTT.

The CDR3 loop reads CASSYSKRGGQPQHF. As DNA, the CDR3 is TGTGCCAGCAGTTACTCGAAGCGGGGGGGTCAGCCCCAGCATTTT. The V gene is TRBV6-5, the J gene TRBJ1-5; TRBD1 might be the D (5 bases). Per the germline V gene, CDR1 is MNHEY and CDR2 is SVGAGI. The CDR3 runs to 15 residues. V was cut by 0 bases and J by 6 bases, with 12 bases left in between.